Sequencing of this T cell receptor (beta chain) was carried out in a study of T cells in Graves' hyperthyroidism and ophthalmopathy. This clonotype was seen many times. Trimming shortened V by 8 bases and J by 3 bases, and 19 bases separated the two germline ends. The germline V gene encodes CDR1 MDHEN and CDR2 SYDVKM. CDR3 length: 15 residues. Authors of the study amplified TCR beta CDR3 regions from RNA transcripts. HTBI primers drove first-round RT-PCR of the TCR CDR3. MiXCR was run by TCRdb on the multiplex PCR reads, yielding one entry per CDR3 protein. This table holds over 250,000 distinct CDR3 sequences, around 25% found once.

Sequencing was carried out using blood. V usage is TRBV28 and J usage is TRBJ1-1; maybe TRBD1 (5 bases). The receptor comes from a man aged 40-49 years with Graves' hyperthyroidism that later progressed to Graves' ophthalmopathy. The CDR3 DNA reads as TGTGCCAGCGTTGGGTGGGGGAGACTGGACACTGAAGCTTTCTTT. It codes for CASVGWGRLDTEAFF.